This T cell receptor (beta chain) was recovered during a study of post-analysis software for immune sequencing data. In the case of this clonotype: Antigen specificity is unknown.

TCR beta cDNA libraries had unique molecular identifiers. MiXCR, run by TCRdb on the PCR reads, gives a single entry per CDR3 protein. The table lists approximately 690,000 distinct CDR3 sequences, 55% to 60% of them singletons. V was shortened by 4 bases and J by 0 bases, with 19 bases between the two germline ends. The CDR3 sequence is 17 residues long. Per germline, CDR1 SNHLY and CDR2 FYNNEI. Findings and limits, study-wide: TRBV segments more frequent in patients than in controls numbered roughly 5 and included TRBV5-6, TRBV5-1 and TRBV20-1. Controls had significantly higher normalized Chao1 diversity than multiple sclerosis patients.

Sequenced: blood. The rearrangement links TRBV2 to TRBJ2-7; tentative D call: TRBD1 (6 bases). The sequence was collected from a girl between 2 and 10 years old with multiple sclerosis. The CDR3 DNA is TGTGCCAGCAGTGGGGCAGGGGCACTCCTCCCCTCCTACGAGCAGTACTTC. This encodes CASSGAGALLPSYEQYF.